This T cell receptor beta chain was recorded in a study of early T cells in non-severe SARS-CoV-2 infection. Turning to the study itself: RNA in bulk from unsorted whole blood was sequenced, and chains were unpaired. Overall study findings and caveats: Reliance on VDJdb matching favored anti-spike CD8 responses; private and CD4 specificities were missed.

This clonotype was picked up many times. Its antigen is not identified. The CDR3 runs to 16 residues. CDR1 and CDR2 (germline): LGHDT, YNNKEL (reference sequence). J was trimmed by 5 bases and V by 3 bases; bases with no gene match: 7. As part of library construction, unique molecular identifiers were attached to individual cDNA molecules. Via MiXCR, TCRdb re-called the 5' RACE reads, giving one row per CDR3 protein. The sample lists just over 80,000 distinct CDR3 sequences; around 13% were seen once. The sample consisted of whole blood. The chain joins TRBV3-1 to TRBJ2-1; 10 bases line up with TRBD2. The sequence came from an adult who was a healthcare worker with PCR-confirmed SARS-CoV-2 infection or an uninfected control (not recorded which). The CDR3 DNA follows: TGTGCCAGCAGCCAGTCAAGCGGGGGGGAACACAATGAGCAGTTCTTC. This translates into CASSQSSGGEHNEQFF.